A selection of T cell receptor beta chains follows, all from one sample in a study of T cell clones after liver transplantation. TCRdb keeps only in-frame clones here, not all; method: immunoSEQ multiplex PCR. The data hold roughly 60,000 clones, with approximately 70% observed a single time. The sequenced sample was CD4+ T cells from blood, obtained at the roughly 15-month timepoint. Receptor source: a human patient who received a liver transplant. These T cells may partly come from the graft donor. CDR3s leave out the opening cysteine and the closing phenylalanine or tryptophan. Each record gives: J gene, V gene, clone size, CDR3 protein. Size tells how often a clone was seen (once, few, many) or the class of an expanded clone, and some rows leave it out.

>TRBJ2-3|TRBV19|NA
ASRWRQLPTDTQY
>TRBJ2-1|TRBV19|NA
ASSMKGGVAYNEQF
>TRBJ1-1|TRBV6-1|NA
ASRGHYMNTEAF
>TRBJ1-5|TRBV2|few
ASSDPNQPQH
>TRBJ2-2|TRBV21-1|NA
ASSKGHRAGGRVGELF
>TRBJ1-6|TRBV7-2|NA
ASSLGGYNSPLH
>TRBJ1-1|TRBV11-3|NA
ASSAGEKAF
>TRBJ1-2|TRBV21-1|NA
ASSKGGVVG
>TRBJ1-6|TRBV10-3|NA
AISPARDSALH
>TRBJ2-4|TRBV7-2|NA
ASSSEWGTRNIQY
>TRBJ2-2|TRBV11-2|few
ASRRLARGTGELF
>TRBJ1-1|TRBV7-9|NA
ASRQGSGTPKA
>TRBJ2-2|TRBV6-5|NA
ASSLVSSNTGELF
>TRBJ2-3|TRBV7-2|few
ASSLDGAADTQY
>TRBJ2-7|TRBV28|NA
ASSFKLAATYEQY
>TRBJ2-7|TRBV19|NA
ASSVGRGGEQY
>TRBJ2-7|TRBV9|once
ASSEGPSSYEQY
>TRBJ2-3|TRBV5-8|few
ASSLGTNTDTQY
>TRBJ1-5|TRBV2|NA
ASQLGGSNQPQH
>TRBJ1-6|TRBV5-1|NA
ASSSGGQGETPLH
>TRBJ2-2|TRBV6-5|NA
ASSWTGTTGELF
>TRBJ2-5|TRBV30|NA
AWGGQPQETQY
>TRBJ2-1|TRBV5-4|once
ASSLTRDSHYNEQF
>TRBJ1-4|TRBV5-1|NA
ASSLGVQAGDEKLF
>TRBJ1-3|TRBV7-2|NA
ASSSQRSGNTIY
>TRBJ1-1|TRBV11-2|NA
ASSPSAGQLAEAF
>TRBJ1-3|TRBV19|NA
ASSVGTGLSGNTIY
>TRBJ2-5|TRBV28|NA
ASSSAGTGMETQY
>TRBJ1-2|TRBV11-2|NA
ASSLAGGAYGYT
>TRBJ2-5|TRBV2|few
ASSEARGPQETQY
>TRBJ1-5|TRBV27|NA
ASGTGQPQH
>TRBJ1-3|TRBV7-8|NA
ASSQSRSGNTIY
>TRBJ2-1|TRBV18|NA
ASSRNPGTRNEQF
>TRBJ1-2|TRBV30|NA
AWRRAPNYGYT
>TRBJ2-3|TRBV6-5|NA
ASSYESGQDTQY
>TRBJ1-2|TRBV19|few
ASTPSGAGGYT
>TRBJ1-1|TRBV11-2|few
ASSLVGSNTEAF
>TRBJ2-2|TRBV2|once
ASSAGQPGELF
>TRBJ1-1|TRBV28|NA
ASGTGSTEAF
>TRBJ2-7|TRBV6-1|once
ASSEPVYEQY
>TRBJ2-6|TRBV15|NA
ATSRSSGANVLT
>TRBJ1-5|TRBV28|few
ASSFGRVNQPQH
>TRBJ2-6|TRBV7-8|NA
ASSFETGGSISGANVLT
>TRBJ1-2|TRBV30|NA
AWQKYTLNYGYT
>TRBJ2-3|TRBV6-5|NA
AIGQGTDTQY
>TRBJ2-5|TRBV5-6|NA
ASSLEVADAETQY
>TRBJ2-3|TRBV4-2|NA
ASSPSAGEQY
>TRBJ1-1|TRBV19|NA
ASSPDFPGAF
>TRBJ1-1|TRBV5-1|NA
ASSLALGEAF
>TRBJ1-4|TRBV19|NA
ASSAGASNEKLF
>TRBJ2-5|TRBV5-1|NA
ASSLGPVGGQETQY
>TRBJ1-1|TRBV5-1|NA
ASSLGSGGNTEAF
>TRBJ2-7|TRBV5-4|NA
ASSSQYEQY